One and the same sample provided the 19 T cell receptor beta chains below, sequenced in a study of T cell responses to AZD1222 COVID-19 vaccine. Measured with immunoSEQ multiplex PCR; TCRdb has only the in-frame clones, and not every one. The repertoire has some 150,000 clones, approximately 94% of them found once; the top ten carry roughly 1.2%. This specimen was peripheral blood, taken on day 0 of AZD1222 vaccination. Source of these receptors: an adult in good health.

The CDR3 region has the DNA TGTGCCAGCTCACCAGAGTCCGGGGCTGCCTATGGCTACACCTTC. This sequence encodes CASSPESGAAYGYTF. The chain joins TRBV18 to TRBJ1-2, with a weak D call TRBD1 (5 bases). Trimming took 2 bases from V and 4 from J, leaving 14 bases between them. From germline, CDR1 is KGHSH and CDR2 LQKENI. This CDR3 has 15 amino acids.

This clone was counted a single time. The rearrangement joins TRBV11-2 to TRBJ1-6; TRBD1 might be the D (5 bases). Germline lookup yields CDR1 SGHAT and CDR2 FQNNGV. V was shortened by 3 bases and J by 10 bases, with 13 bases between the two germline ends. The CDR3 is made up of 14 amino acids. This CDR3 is CASSFGVGGSPLHF. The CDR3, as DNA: TGTGCCAGCAGCTTTGGGGTTGGGGGATCACCCCTCCACTTT.

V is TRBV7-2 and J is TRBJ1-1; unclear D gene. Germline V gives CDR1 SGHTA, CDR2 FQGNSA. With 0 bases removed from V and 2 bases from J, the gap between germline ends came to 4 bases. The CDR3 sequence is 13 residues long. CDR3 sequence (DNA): TGTGCCAGCAGCTTAGCGCGAAACACTGAAGCTTTCTTT. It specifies CASSLARNTEAFF.

The CDR3 here is CASSEAQVASPLHF. In DNA form, the CDR3 reads TGTGCCAGCAGTGAAGCGCAGGTGGCTTCACCCCTCCACTTT. The chain has TRBV2 and TRBJ1-6, with no clear D. Germline V lookup: CDR1 SNHLY, CDR2 FYNNEI. V lost 0 bases, J lost 9 bases, and 9 bases lay in between. This CDR3 has 14 residues.

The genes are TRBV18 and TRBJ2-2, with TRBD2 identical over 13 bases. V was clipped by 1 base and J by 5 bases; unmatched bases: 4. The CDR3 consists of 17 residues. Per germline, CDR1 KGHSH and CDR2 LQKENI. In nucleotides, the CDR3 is TGTGCCAGCTCACCACTCGGACTAGCGGGAGATACCGGGGAGCTGTTTTTT. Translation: CASSPLGLAGDTGELFF. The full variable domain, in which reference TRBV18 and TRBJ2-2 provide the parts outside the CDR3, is NAGVMQNPRHLVRRRGQEARLRCSPMKGHSHVYWYRQLPEEGLKFMVYLQKENIIDESGMPKERFSAEFPKEGPSILRIQQVVRGDSAAYFCASSPLGLAGDTGELFFGEGSRLTVL.

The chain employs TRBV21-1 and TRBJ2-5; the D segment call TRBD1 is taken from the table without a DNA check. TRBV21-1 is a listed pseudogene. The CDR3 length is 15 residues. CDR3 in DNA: TGTGCCAGCAGCGCCCGGACAGGGGTTGGAGAGACCCAGTACTTC. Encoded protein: CASSARTGVGETQYF.

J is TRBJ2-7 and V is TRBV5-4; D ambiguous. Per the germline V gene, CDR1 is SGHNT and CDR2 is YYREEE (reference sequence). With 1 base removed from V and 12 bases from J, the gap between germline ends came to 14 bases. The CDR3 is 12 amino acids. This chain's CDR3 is CASSLLGSRMYV. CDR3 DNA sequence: TGTGCCAGCAGCTTGTTGGGCTCCCGAATGTACGTC.

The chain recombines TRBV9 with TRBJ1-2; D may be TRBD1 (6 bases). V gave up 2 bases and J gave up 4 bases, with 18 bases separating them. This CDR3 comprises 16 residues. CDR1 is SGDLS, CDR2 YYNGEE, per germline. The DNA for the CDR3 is TGTGCCAGCAGCGTGGGAGGAGGACAGCGAGCCTATGGCTACACCTTC. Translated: CASSVGGGQRAYGYTF.

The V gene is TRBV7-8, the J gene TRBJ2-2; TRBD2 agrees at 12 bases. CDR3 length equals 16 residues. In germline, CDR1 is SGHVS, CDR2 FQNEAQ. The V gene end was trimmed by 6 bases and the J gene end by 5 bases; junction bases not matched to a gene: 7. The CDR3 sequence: CASRRGTSGPTGELFF. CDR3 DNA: TGTGCCAGCAGACGCGGGACTAGCGGGCCTACCGGGGAGCTGTTTTTT.

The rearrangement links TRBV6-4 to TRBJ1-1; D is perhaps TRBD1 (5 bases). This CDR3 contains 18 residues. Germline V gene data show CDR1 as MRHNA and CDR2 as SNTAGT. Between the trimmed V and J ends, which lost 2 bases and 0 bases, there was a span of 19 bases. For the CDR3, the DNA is TGTGCCAGCAGTGACCACCTAGGGGCGTACGATCTGAACACTGAAGCTTTCTTT. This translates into CASSDHLGAYDLNTEAFF.

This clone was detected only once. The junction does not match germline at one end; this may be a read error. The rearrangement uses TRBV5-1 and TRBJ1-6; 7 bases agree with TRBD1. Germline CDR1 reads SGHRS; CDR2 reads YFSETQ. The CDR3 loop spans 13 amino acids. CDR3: CASSFETGAPGYF. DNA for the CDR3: TGCGCCAGCAGCTTCGAAACAGGGGCCCCGGGGTACTTT.

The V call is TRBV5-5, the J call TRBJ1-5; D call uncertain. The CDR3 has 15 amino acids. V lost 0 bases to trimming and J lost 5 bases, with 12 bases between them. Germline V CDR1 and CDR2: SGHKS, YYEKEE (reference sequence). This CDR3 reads CASSLEYRTDQPQHF. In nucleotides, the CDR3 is TGTGCCAGCAGCTTGGAGTATAGGACCGATCAGCCCCAGCATTTT.

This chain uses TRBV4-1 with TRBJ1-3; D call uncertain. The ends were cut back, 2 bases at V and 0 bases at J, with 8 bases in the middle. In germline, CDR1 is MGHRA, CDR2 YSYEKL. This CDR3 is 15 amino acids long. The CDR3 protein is CASSQPQNSGNTIYF. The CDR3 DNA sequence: TGCGCCAGCAGCCAACCACAAAACTCTGGAAACACCATATATTTT.

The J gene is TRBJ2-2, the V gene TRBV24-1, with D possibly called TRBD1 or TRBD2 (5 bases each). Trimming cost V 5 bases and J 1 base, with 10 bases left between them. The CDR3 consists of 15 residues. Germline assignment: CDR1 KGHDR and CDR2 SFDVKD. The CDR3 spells CATSVGDVNTGELFF. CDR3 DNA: TGTGCCACCAGTGTGGGGGACGTGAACACCGGGGAGCTGTTTTTT.

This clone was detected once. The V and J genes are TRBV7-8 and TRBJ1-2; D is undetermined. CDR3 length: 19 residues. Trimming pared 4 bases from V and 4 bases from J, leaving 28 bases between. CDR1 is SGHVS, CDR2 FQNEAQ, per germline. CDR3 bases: TGTGCCAGCAGCTCCGTGGGTCTCGGAATCGGGGTCAGGTTCTATGGCTACACCTTC. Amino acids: CASSSVGLGIGVRFYGYTF.

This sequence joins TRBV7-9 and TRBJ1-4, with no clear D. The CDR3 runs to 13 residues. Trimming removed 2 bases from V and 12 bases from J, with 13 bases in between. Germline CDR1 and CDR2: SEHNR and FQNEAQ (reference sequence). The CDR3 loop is CASSLISARELFF. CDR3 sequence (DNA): TGTGCCAGCAGCTTAATTTCGGCCCGGGAACTGTTTTTT.

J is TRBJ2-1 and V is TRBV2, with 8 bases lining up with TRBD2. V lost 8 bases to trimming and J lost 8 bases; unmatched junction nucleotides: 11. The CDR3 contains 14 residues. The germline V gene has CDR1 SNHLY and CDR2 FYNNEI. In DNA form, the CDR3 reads TGTGCCAGCCGGGTTGGGCGGGAGGTTGATGAGCAGTTCTTC. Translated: CASRVGREVDEQFF.

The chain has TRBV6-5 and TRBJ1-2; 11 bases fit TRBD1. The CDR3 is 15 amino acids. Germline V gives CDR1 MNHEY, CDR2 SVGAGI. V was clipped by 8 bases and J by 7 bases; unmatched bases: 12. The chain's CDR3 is CASLDRGHLGGGYTF. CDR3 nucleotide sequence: TGTGCCAGCCTGGACAGGGGGCATCTCGGAGGTGGCTACACCTTC.

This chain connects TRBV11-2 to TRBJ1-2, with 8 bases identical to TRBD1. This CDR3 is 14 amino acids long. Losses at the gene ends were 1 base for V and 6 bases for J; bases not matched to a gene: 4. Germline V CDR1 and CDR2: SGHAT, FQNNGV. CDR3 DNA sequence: TGTGCCAGCAGCTTAGCGGCAGGGGGCCATGGCTACACCTTC. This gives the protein CASSLAAGGHGYTF.